This T cell receptor beta chain was recorded in a study of blood T cell repertoires in COVID-19. A single count supports this clone. Trimming left V 5 bases short and J 6 bases short, with 15 bases between. Germline V lookup: CDR1 SEHNR, CDR2 FQNEAQ (reference sequence). CDR3 size: 14 residues. Produced via immunoSEQ multiplex PCR; TCRdb's table is partial and in-frame only. The sample records about 97,000 clones, 87% being singletons. Material for sequencing was peripheral blood. The source of this sequence is a human donor in a cohort sampled during active COVID-19. The chain has TRBV7-9 and TRBJ2-3; no firm D call. The CDR3 loop reads CASSIPYMVDTQYF. In DNA, the CDR3 is TGTGCCAGCAGCATACCTTACATGGTGGATACGCAGTATTTT.